This T cell receptor (beta chain) was sequenced for a study of shared clonotypes between healthy human individuals. CDR1 is LNHNV, CDR2 YYDKDF, per germline (reference sequence). CDR3 length: 17 residues. V was trimmed by 0 bases and J by 0 bases, leaving 9 bases between them. Of note for this clone: The antigen remains unidentified.

The method was immunoSEQ multiplex PCR; TCRdb's version includes in-frame clones alone and lacks a portion of them. This table has some 2,500,000 clones, around 93% appearing once. General study points: On the whole, naive subsets had larger estimated richness than memory subsets had.

The gene calls are TRBV15 and TRBJ2-6, with no clear D. Sample: naive CD4+ T cells from PBMCs. Regarding subset: CD45RA+ positively selected. The TCR was taken from a man aged 18 to 29 in good health. Some clones in this sample may be carry-over from other donors' samples. Written as DNA, the CDR3 is TGTGCCACCAGCAGAGATCCTTTCAGCTCTGGGGCCAACGTCCTGACTTTC. Translated: CATSRDPFSSGANVLTF.